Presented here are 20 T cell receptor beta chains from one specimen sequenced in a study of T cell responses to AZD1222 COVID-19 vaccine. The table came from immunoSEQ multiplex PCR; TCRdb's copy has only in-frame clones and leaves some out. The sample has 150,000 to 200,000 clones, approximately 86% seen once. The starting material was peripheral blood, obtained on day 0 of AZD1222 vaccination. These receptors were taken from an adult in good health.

The CDR3 nucleotides are TGTGCCAGCAGCTTAGTCCTTTCGGGTCGGGGCCGAGGGAATGAGCAGTTCTTC. Translating gives CASSLVLSGRGRGNEQFF. The chain links TRBV7-2 to TRBJ2-1; TRBD1 or TRBD2 may be the D gene (5 bases each). V lost 1 base and J lost 7, with 23 bases in between. From germline, CDR1 is SGHTA and CDR2 FQGNSA. This CDR3 is built from 18 residues.

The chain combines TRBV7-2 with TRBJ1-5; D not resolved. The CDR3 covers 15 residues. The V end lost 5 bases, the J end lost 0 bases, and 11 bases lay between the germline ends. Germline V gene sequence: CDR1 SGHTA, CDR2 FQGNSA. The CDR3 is CASSAVLYSNQPQHF. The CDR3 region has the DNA TGTGCCAGCAGCGCCGTTTTGTATAGCAATCAGCCCCAGCATTTT.

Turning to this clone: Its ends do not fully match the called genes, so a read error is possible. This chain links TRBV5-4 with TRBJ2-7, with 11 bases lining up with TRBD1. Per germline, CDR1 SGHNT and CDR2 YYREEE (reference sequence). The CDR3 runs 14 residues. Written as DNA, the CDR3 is TGTGCCAGCAGCTTACTCGGGACAGGGGGACCCAGGGACTTC. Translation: CASSLLGTGGPRDF.

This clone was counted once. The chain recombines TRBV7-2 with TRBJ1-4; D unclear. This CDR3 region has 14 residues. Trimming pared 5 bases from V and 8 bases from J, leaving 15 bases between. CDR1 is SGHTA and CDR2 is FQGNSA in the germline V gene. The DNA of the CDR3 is TGTGCCAGCAGCCGCGGGGTGGACCAAGAAAAACTGTTTTTT. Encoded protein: CASSRGVDQEKLFF.

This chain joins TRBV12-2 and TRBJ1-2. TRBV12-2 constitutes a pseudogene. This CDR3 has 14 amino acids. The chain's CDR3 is CASRCPEANYGYTF. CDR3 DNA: TGTGCAAGTCGCTGCCCCGAAGCTAACTATGGCTACACCTTC.

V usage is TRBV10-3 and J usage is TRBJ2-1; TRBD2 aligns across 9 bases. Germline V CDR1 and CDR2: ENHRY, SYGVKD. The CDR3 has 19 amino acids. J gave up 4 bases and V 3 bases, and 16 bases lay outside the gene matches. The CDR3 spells CAISEGSSGAQWGYNEQFF. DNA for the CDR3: TGTGCCATCAGTGAAGGGTCTAGCGGGGCCCAATGGGGATACAATGAGCAGTTCTTC.

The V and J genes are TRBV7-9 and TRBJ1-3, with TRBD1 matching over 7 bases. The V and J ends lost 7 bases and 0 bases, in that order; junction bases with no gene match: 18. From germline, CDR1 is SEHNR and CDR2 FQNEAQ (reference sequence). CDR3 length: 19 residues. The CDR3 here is CASIQLVGGQFFSGNTIYF. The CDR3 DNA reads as TGTGCCAGCATCCAGTTGGTAGGGGGCCAGTTCTTCTCTGGAAACACCATATATTTT.

CDR3 region: CASSSTNTDTQYF. DNA of the CDR3: TGTGCCAGCAGCTCCACAAACACAGATACGCAGTATTTT. The gene calls are TRBV7-8 and TRBJ2-3, with no clear D. Per germline, CDR1 SGHVS and CDR2 FQNEAQ. V lost 4 bases and J lost 2, with 7 bases in between. The CDR3 is made up of 13 amino acids.

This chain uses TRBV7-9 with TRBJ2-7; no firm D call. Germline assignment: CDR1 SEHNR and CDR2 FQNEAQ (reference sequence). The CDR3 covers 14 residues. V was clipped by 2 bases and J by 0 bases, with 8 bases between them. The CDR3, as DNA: TGTGCCAGCAGCTTAATTAGTGACTCCTACGAGCAGTACTTC. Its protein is CASSLISDSYEQYF.

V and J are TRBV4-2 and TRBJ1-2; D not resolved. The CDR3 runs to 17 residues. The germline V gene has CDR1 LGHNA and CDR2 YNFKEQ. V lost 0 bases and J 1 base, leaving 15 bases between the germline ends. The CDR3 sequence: CASSQESGDNYNYGYTF. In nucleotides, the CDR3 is TGTGCCAGCAGCCAAGAAAGTGGAGACAACTATAACTATGGCTACACCTTC.

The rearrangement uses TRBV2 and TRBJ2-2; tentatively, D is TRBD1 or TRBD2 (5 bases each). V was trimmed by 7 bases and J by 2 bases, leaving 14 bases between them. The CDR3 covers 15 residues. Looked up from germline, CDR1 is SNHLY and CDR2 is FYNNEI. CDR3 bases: TGTGCCAGCACCCCAGGGACGTTTAACACCGGGGAGCTGTTTTTT. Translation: CASTPGTFNTGELFF.

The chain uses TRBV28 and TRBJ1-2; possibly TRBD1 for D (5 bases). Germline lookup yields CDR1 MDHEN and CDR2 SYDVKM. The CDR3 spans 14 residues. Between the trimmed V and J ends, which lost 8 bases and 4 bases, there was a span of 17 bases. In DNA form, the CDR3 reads TGTGCCAGCTCAGGGAAGGGAGGGAGCTATGGCTACACCTTC. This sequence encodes CASSGKGGSYGYTF.

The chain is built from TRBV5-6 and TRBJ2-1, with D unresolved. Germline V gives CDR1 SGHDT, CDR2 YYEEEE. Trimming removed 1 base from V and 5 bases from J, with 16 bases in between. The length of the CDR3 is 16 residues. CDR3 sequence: CASSLTDGVLHNEQFF. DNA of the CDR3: TGTGCCAGCAGCTTGACGGACGGCGTCTTGCACAATGAGCAGTTCTTC.

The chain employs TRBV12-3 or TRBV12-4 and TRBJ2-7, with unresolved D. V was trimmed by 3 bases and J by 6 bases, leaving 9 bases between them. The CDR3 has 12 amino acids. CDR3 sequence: CASSLGSSEQYF. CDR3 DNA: TGTGCCAGCAGTTTGGGCAGTAGCGAGCAGTACTTC.

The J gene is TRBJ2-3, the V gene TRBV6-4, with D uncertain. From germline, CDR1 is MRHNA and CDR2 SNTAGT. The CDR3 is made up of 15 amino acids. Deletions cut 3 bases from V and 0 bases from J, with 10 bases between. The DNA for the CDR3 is TGTGCCAGCAGTGATAAGGGTCGGAGCACAGATACGCAGTATTTT. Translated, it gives CASSDKGRSTDTQYF.

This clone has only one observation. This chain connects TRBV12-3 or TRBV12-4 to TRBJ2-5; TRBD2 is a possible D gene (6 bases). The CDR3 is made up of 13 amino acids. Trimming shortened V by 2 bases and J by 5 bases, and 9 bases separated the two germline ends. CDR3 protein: CASSLPGGETQYF. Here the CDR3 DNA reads TGTGCCAGCAGTTTACCTGGGGGGGAGACCCAGTACTTC.

In nucleotides, the CDR3 is TGTGCCAGCAGTTCCGGGGGGTGGCAAGATACGCAGTATTTT. Translating gives CASSSGGWQDTQYF. V and J are TRBV28 and TRBJ2-3; 7 nucleotides agree with TRBD2. V lost 4 bases and J lost 5; bases outside the gene matches: 6. From germline, CDR1 is MDHEN and CDR2 SYDVKM. CDR3 length: 14 residues.

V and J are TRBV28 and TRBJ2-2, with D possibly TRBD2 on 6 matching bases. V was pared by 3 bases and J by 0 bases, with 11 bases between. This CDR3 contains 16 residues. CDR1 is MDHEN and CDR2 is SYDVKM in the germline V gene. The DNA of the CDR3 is TGTGCCAGCAGTTTTGGGATAGCGGCGAACACCGGGGAGCTGTTTTTT. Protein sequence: CASSFGIAANTGELFF. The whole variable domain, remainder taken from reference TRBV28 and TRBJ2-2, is DVKVTQSSRYLVKRTGEKVFLECVQDMDHENMFWYRQDPGLGLRLIYFSYDVKMKEKGDIPEGYSVSREKKERFSLILESASTNQTSMYLCASSFGIAANTGELFFGEGSRLTVL.

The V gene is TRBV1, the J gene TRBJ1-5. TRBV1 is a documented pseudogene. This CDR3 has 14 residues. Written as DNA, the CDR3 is TGCACCAGCAGCCAAGGAAGCGGCTATCAGCCCCAGCATTTT. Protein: CTSSQGSGYQPQHF.

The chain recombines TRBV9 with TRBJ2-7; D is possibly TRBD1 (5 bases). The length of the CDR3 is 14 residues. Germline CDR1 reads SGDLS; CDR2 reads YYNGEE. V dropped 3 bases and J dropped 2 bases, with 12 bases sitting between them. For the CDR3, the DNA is TGTGCCAGCAGCGCCGCACAGGAAACCTACGAGCAGTACTTC. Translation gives CASSAAQETYEQYF.